The next 15 T cell receptor beta chains were all read from a single sample in a study of cytomegalovirus exposure and HLA in healthy donors. A multiplex PCR was run with 60 Vbeta primers and 13 Jbeta primers. Sequencing used immunoSEQ multiplex PCR; TCRdb keeps in-frame clones, though not all of them. The sample lists roughly 180,000 clones; approximately 78% were seen once. The sequenced sample was PBMCs. These receptors were obtained from a woman in her 50s in good health and CMV-seropositive.

This rearrangement joins TRBV5-1 to TRBJ1-2, with D possibly matching TRBD1 (6 bases). Germline loops: CDR1 SGHRS, CDR2 YFSETQ. The CDR3 runs to 13 residues. Trimming took 2 bases from V and 4 from J, leaving 9 bases between them. The CDR3 sequence is CASSFTGRYGYTF. CDR3 nucleotides: TGCGCCAGCAGCTTTACAGGGCGCTATGGCTACACCTTC.

The genes are TRBV6-6 and TRBJ1-1; no reliable D call. The CDR3 runs to 15 residues. Trimming took off 8 bases at V and 0 bases at J, with 16 bases between the two ends. Per the germline V gene, CDR1 is MNHNY and CDR2 is SVGAGI (reference sequence). The CDR3 nucleotides read TGTGCCAGCGTTGGGCAGAGAAGTATGAACACTGAAGCTTTCTTT. Its translation is CASVGQRSMNTEAFF.

This clone was detected once. This rearrangement joins TRBV7-3 to TRBJ1-1, with no clear D. The V end lost 2 bases, the J end lost 3 bases, and 7 bases lay between the germline ends. Germline assignment: CDR1 SGHTA and CDR2 FQGTGA. This CDR3 has 13 residues. The CDR3 is CASSLEEYTEAFF. For the CDR3, the DNA is TGTGCCAGCAGCTTAGAGGAATACACTGAAGCTTTCTTT.

Remarks on this clone: The junction departs from the called germline gene at one end, perhaps through a read error. The chain employs TRBV7-9 and TRBJ1-2, with D tentatively TRBD1 (6 bases). Germline CDR1 is SEHNR and CDR2 is FQNEAQ (reference sequence). There are 13 residues in the CDR3. CDR3 residues: CSSSLSQGSGYTF. DNA for the CDR3: TGTTCCAGCAGTTTGAGTCAGGGGAGCGGCTACACCTTC. The full variable domain, completed using reference TRBV7-9 and TRBJ1-2, is DTGVSQNPRHKITKRGQNVTFRCDPISEHNRLYWYRQTLGQGPEFLTYFQNEAQLEKSRLLSDRFSAERPKGSFSTLEIQRTEQGDSAMYLCSSSLSQGSGYTFGSGTRLTVV.

This chain links TRBV5-1 with TRBJ2-7, with D possibly TRBD1 on 6 matching bases. V lost 0 bases to trimming and J lost 2 bases, with 9 bases between them. CDR1 and CDR2 from the germline V gene are SGHRS and YFSETQ. The CDR3 loop spans 14 amino acids. CDR3 loop: CASSLGGQAYEQYF. The CDR3 region has the DNA TGCGCCAGCAGCTTGGGGGGGCAGGCCTACGAGCAGTACTTC.

The chain links TRBV7-2 to TRBJ1-1; no definite D call. The V gene's germline CDR1 is SGHTA and CDR2 FQGNSA. The V end was cut by 4 bases, the J end by 0 bases, with 6 bases between. The CDR3 totals 13 residues. For the CDR3, the DNA is TGTGCCAGCAGCTCCCTATTGAACACTGAAGCTTTCTTT. Its translation: CASSSLLNTEAFF.

The V gene is TRBV5-1, the J gene TRBJ2-2; 9 bases match TRBD2. The junction had 3 bases not matched to a gene; V was cut back by 0 bases and J by 6 bases. CDR3 length: 15 residues. CDR1 is SGHRS, CDR2 YFSETQ, per germline. As DNA, the CDR3 is TGCGCCAGCAGCTTGGTAGCGGGGGCCCCCGGGGAGCTGTTTTTT. Translation gives CASSLVAGAPGELFF.

The chain couples TRBV19 to TRBJ2-2, with 7 bases matching TRBD1. J gave up 3 bases and V 4 bases, and 8 bases lay outside the gene matches. Germline V CDR1 and CDR2: LNHDA, SQIVND (reference sequence). The CDR3 runs to 16 residues. CDR3 region: CASSTVGQGDTGELFF. For the CDR3, the DNA is TGTGCCAGTAGTACTGTAGGGCAGGGGGACACCGGGGAGCTGTTTTTT.

The genes are TRBV14 and TRBJ2-1, with TRBD2 as a possible D gene (6 bases). Germline V gives CDR1 SGHDN, CDR2 FVKESK. Trimming removed 0 bases from V and 7 bases from J, with 13 bases in between. This CDR3 has 15 amino acids. The CDR3 sequence is CASSQESAGRNEQFF. For the CDR3, the DNA is TGTGCCAGCAGCCAAGAATCTGCAGGGAGGAATGAGCAGTTCTTC.

This clone has just a few counts. The CDR3 DNA reads as TGTGCCAGCAGCGTAGGACTAGCGGGGGCCTTCAACACAGATACGCAGTATTTT. The encoded protein is CASSVGLAGAFNTDTQYF. V is TRBV9 and J is TRBJ2-3; TRBD2 matches 12 bases. This CDR3 spans 18 amino acids. In germline, CDR1 is SGDLS, CDR2 YYNGEE. J lost 2 bases, V lost 0 bases, and 7 bases had no gene match.

CDR3 loop: CASSSWRGLNYGYTF. Written as DNA, the CDR3 is TGTGCCAGCAGCTCCTGGAGGGGGCTGAACTATGGCTACACCTTC. The V and J genes are TRBV5-6 and TRBJ1-2; TRBD1 matches at 7 bases. CDR1 and CDR2 from the germline V gene are SGHDT and YYEEEE. With 3 bases clipped from V and 2 bases from J, the junction kept 7 bases outside the gene matches. The CDR3 sequence is 15 residues long.

The rearrangement uses TRBV6-1 and TRBJ2-3, with TRBD2 as a possible D gene (7 bases). The CDR3 has 17 amino acids. Germline loops: CDR1 MNHNS, CDR2 SASEGT. The V end was cut by 2 bases, the J end by 0 bases, with 15 bases between. The CDR3, as DNA: TGTGCCAGCAGTGAAAGGAGGGGGGGTATTAGCACAGATACGCAGTATTTT. This encodes CASSERRGGISTDTQYF.

This clone has a handful of counts. V is TRBV4-1 and J is TRBJ2-1, with 14 bases matching TRBD2. Losses at the gene ends were 4 bases for V and 6 bases for J; bases not matched to a gene: 11. CDR3 length equals 18 residues. CDR1 is MGHRA and CDR2 is YSYEKL in the germline V gene. The CDR3 coding sequence is TGCGCCAGCAGCCTTCTCTTGGGACTAGCGGGGGCCCGCAATGAGCAGTTCTTC. It is translated as CASSLLLGLAGARNEQFF.

The rearrangement links TRBV19 to TRBJ1-1, with TRBD1 as a possible D gene (5 bases). This CDR3 spans 14 amino acids. V was cut by 1 base and J by 8 bases, with 14 bases left in between. The germline V gene has CDR1 LNHDA and CDR2 SQIVND (reference sequence). The CDR3 nucleotides are TGTGCCAGTAGTATAGGTTCAGGGTCCTTGGAAGCTTTCTTT. Amino acid sequence: CASSIGSGSLEAFF.

The V call is TRBV4-2, the J call TRBJ1-2; D uncertain. The CDR3 consists of 14 residues. The V gene lost 0 bases and the J gene lost 4 bases, with 9 bases spanning the gap. In germline, CDR1 is LGHNA, CDR2 YNFKEQ. In DNA form, the CDR3 reads TGTGCCAGCAGCCAAGATATAGGAGGCTATGGCTACACCTTC. Encoded protein: CASSQDIGGYGYTF.